One TCR beta chain is described in this entry. Antigen specificity is unknown. This entry comes from a study of shared clonotypes between healthy human individuals. V was pared by 2 bases and J by 10 bases, with 18 bases between. The CDR3 is 15 amino acids. The germline gives CDR1 SGHVS, CDR2 FQNEAQ. Regarding the study as a whole: Naive CD4 clonotype sharing across several donors was about 5.3%.

When replicate PCRs were run on sorted subsets, they used about 220 ng DNA, roughly 30,000 T cell genomes. The repertoire was sequenced with immunoSEQ multiplex PCR; TCRdb's copy has only in-frame clones and lacks some. This table has 2 million to 2.5 million clones, 80% to 95% appearing once. A CD45RA+ naive subset and a CD45RA-negative memory subset were split from CD4+ cells. The TCR was taken from a man aged 18 to 35 in good health. Some clones in this sample may be carry-over from other donors' samples. The genes are TRBV7-8 and TRBJ2-1; TRBD2 is a possible D gene (6 bases). The material sequenced was naive CD4+ T cells from PBMCs. Subset specified: CD45RA+ positively selected. The CDR3 DNA sequence: TGTGCCAGCAGCTTATCAAAGACTAGAATTGAAGAGCAGTTCTTC. Translation: CASSLSKTRIEEQFF.